This T cell receptor beta chain was documented in a study of early T cells in non-severe SARS-CoV-2 infection. Study at large: Sequencing of bulk RNA from unsorted whole blood was done, without chain pairing. Overall study results and limits: Matches to VDJdb favored anti-spike CD8 responses and missed private and CD4 specificities.

This clonotype was counted only a few times. The antigen is not known. The V and J ends lost 3 bases and 3 bases respectively, with 21 bases between them. This CDR3 spans 18 amino acids. Per the germline V gene, CDR1 is SGHTA and CDR2 is FQGNSA. TCRdb analysed the 5' RACE reads with MiXCR anew, one entry per CDR3 protein. This table has 50,000 or so distinct CDR3 sequences, roughly 5.3% appearing once. The chain joins TRBV7-2 to TRBJ2-4; D possibly matches TRBD1 or TRBD2 (6 bases each). The sequenced sample consisted of whole blood. The clonotype originates from an adult who was a healthcare worker with PCR-confirmed SARS-CoV-2 infection or an uninfected control (not recorded which). The CDR3, as DNA: TGTGCCAGCAGCTTGGCGGGACAAGTGACGCTGAGCAAAAACATTCAGTACTTC. Amino acid sequence: CASSLAGQVTLSKNIQYF. Based on the CDR3 plus reference TRBV7-2 and TRBJ2-4, the full variable domain is GAGVSQSPSNKVTEKGKDVELRCDPISGHTALYWYRQSLGQGLEFLIYFQGNSAPDKSGLPSDRFSAERTGGSVSTLTIQRTQQEDSAVYLCASSLAGQVTLSKNIQYFGAGTRLSVL.